Only one count was recorded for the clone carrying this T cell receptor beta chain. CDR1 is SGHTS, CDR2 YDEGEE, per germline. The CDR3 contains 17 residues. The V end lost 0 bases, the J end lost 2 bases, and 17 bases lay between the germline ends. The entry originates in a study of blood T cell repertoires in COVID-19. Overall study context: PBMCs, B-cell-depleted T cells, or T cells were the source of the cDNA or gDNA that made up the material.

Per the study methods: It was from reference gene primer amplification that nucleated cell counts were estimated. Profiled with immunoSEQ multiplex PCR; TCRdb holds only in-frame clones, not every one. The D gene and trimming were derived from the DNA, and the V and J assignments and clone size from that table. The sample shows 150,000 to 200,000 clones, over 80% of them seen only once. This chain connects TRBV5-8 to TRBJ2-5, with D possibly TRBD1 on 6 matching bases. This sequence originates from a woman of 80 years or more with active or convalescent COVID-19. Material: peripheral blood. The CDR3 DNA sequence: TGTGCCAGCAGCTTGGGGTTGACGACAGGAACACAAGAGACCCAGTACTTC. Amino acid sequence: CASSLGLTTGTQETQYF.